Listed below are T cell receptor beta chains from one sample, sequenced in a study of cytomegalovirus exposure and HLA in healthy donors. Sequenced by immunoSEQ multiplex PCR; TCRdb stores in-frame clones only, minus some. This sample carries 150,000 to 200,000 clones, just under 90% of them seen once, and the ten largest clones take 4% to 4.5%. Sequenced input: PBMCs. These TCRs come from a young man in good health and CMV-seropositive. Each CDR3 is given with its conserved first and last residue. D genes are given only for firm matches. Clone size is stated in some rows and not others, as once, few, many or a class when expanded.

cdr3_length j_call clone_size v_call d_call cdr3_aa cdr3_nt
14 TRBJ2-7 NA TRBV27 NA CASSFLGQTYEQYF TGTGCCAGCAGTTTCCTTGGACAGACCTACGAGCAGTACTTC
15 TRBJ1-4 NA TRBV9 TRBD1 CASSGGQGGQEKLFF TGTGCCAGCAGCGGAGGGCAGGGGGGACAGGAAAAACTGTTTTTT
15 TRBJ2-1 few TRBV4-1 TRBD2 CASGREGGPGNEQFF TGCGCCAGCGGACGGGAGGGAGGGCCAGGCAATGAGCAGTTCTTC
14 TRBJ1-2 NA TRBV18 NA CASSPSSQIYGYTF TGTGCCAGCTCACCAAGTTCACAGATCTATGGCTACACCTTC
14 TRBJ1-2 NA TRBV19 TRBD1 CASKKTGGGYGYTF TGTGCCAGTAAAAAGACAGGGGGCGGATATGGCTACACCTTC
14 TRBJ2-7 NA TRBV27 NA CASSLTGPVYEQYF TGTGCCAGCAGTTTAACAGGGCCAGTTTACGAGCAGTACTTC
14 TRBJ1-3 NA TRBV28 NA CASSFSRGGNTIYF TGTGCCAGCAGTTTCAGCAGGGGAGGAAACACCATATATTTT
15 TRBJ1-5 NA TRBV5-6 TRBD1 CASSLAGTGNQPQHF TGTGCCAGCAGCTTGGCCGGGACAGGCAATCAGCCCCAGCATTTT
17 TRBJ1-2 NA TRBV28 TRBD1 CASSLYSGTGGVGGYTF TGTGCCAGCAGTTTATATTCTGGGACAGGGGGCGTCGGTGGCTACACCTTC
12 TRBJ2-7 NA TRBV2 NA CASSVSGAEQYF TGTGCCAGCAGTGTATCTGGGGCCGAGCAGTACTTC
14 TRBJ2-7 NA TRBV6-1 TRBD2 CATSHAGGSYEQYF TGTGCCACCAGTCACGCGGGAGGGTCCTACGAGCAGTACTTC
15 TRBJ2-7 NA TRBV28 NA CASSLSRDMFYEQYF TGTGCCAGCAGTTTGAGCAGGGACATGTTCTACGAGCAGTACTTC
17 TRBJ2-6 NA TRBV5-4 NA CASSLPPRVSGANVLTF TGTGCCAGCAGCTTGCCCCCCCGTGTCTCTGGGGCCAACGTCCTGACTTTC
15 TRBJ1-2 NA TRBV30 NA CAWSPASARGYGYTF TGTGCCTGGAGTCCGGCCTCGGCAAGGGGCTATGGCTACACCTTC
15 TRBJ2-7 NA TRBV5-8 TRBD2 CASSLDLAGYYEQYF TGTGCCAGCAGCTTGGATTTAGCGGGGTACTACGAGCAGTACTTC
14 TRBJ2-1 NA TRBV7-9 TRBD2 CASSLLAGVNEQFF TGTGCCAGCAGCTTACTAGCGGGAGTTAATGAGCAGTTCTTC
15 TRBJ2-7 NA TRBV4-1 TRBD2 CASSQVLAGTYEQYF TGCGCCAGCAGCCAAGTACTAGCGGGGACCTACGAGCAGTACTTC
19 TRBJ2-1 NA TRBV4-2 TRBD1 CASSQGSLLDRASYNEQFF TGTGCCAGCAGCCAAGGCTCCCTTTTGGACAGGGCATCCTACAATGAGCAGTTCTTC
14 TRBJ2-2 NA TRBV28 TRBD2 CASCSGRGTGELFF TGTGCCAGCTGTAGCGGGAGGGGCACCGGGGAGCTGTTTTTT
13 TRBJ2-3 once TRBV29-1 TRBD1 CSVKDRTMDTQYF TGCAGCGTTAAGGACAGGACCATGGATACGCAGTATTTT
12 TRBJ2-7 NA TRBV14 NA CASSQGWAEQYF TGTGCCAGCAGCCAAGGATGGGCCGAGCAGTACTTC
14 TRBJ1-3 NA TRBV10-3 NA CAISGAGSGNTIYF TGTGCCATATCCGGCGCCGGGTCTGGAAACACCATATATTTT